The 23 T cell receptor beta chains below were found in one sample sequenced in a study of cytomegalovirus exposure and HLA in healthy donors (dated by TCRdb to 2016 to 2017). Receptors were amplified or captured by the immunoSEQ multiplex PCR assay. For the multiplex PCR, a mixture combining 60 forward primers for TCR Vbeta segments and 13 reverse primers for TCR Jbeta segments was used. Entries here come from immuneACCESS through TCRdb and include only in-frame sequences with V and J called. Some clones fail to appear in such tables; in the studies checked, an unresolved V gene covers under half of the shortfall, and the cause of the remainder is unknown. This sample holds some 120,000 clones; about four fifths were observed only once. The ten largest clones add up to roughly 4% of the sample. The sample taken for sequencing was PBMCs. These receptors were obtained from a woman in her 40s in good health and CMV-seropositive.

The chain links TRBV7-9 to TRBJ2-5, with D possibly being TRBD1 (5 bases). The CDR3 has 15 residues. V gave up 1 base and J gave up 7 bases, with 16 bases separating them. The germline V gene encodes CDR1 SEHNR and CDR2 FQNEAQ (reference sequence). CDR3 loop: CASSLGAGMSVTQYF. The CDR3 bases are TGTGCCAGCAGCTTAGGGGCAGGGATGAGCGTGACCCAGTACTTC.

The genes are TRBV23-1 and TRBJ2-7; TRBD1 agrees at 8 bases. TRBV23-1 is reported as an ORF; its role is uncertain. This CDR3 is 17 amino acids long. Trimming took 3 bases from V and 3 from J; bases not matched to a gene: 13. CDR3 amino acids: CASSHWTGTGGFYEQYF. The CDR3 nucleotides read TGCGCCAGCAGTCACTGGACCGGGACAGGTGGGTTCTACGAGCAGTACTTC.

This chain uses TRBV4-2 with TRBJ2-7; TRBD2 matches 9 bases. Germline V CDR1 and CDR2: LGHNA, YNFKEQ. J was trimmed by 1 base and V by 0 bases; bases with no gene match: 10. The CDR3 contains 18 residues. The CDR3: CASSQDLGSSGKSYEQYF. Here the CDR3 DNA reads TGTGCCAGCAGCCAAGATTTAGGGTCTAGCGGGAAGTCCTACGAGCAGTACTTC.

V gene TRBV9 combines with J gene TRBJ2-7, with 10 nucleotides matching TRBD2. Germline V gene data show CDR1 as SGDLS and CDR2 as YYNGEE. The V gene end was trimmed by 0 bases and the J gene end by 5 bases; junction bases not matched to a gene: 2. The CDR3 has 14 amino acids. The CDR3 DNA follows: TGTGCCAGCAGCGTAGAACTAGCGGGAAACGAGCAGTACTTC. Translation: CASSVELAGNEQYF.

The CDR3 nucleotides read TGTGCCAGCAGTGAAAGAACAGGTGAAAAACTGTTTTTT. As protein: CASSERTGEKLFF. The rearrangement joins TRBV2 to TRBJ1-4; D perhaps matches TRBD1 (5 bases). This CDR3 spans 13 amino acids. Germline V gene data show CDR1 as SNHLY and CDR2 as FYNNEI. The V gene lost 2 bases and the J gene lost 7 bases, with 8 bases spanning the gap.

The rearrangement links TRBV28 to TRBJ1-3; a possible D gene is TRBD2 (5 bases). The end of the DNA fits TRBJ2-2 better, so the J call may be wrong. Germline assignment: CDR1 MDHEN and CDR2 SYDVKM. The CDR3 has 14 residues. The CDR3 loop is CASSLTGFGGELFF. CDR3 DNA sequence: TGTGCCAGCAGTTTAACGGGATTTGGCGGGGAGCTGTTTTTT.

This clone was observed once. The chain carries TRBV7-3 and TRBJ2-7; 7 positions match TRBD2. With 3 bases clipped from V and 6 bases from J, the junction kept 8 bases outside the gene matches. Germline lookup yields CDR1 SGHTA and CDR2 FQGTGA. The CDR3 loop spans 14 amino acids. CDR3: CASSLGGRSFEQYF. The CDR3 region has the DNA TGTGCCAGCAGCTTGGGCGGGAGATCTTTCGAGCAGTACTTC.

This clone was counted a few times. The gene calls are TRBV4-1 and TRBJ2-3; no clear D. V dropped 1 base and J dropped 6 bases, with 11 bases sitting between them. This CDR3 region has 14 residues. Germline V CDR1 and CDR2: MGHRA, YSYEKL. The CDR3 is CASSQGAPADTQYF. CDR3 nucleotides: TGCGCCAGCAGCCAAGGGGCCCCTGCGGATACGCAGTATTTT.

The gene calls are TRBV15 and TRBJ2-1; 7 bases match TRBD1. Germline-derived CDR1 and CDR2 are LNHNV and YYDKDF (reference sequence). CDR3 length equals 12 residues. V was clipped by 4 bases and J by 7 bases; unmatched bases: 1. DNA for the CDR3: TGTGCCACCAGCACACAGGGGAATGAGCAGTTCTTC. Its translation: CATSTQGNEQFF.

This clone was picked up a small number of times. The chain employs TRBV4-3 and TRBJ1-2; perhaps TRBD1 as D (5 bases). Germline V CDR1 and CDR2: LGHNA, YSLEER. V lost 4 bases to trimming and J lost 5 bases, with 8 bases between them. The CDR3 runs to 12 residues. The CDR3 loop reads CASSRGVYGYTF. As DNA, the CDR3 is TGCGCCAGCAGCCGGGGCGTTTATGGCTACACCTTC.

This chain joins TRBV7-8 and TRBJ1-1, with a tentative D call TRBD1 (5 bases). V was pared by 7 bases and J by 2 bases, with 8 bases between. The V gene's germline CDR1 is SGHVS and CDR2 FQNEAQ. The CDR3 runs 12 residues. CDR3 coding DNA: TGTGCCAGCACCGACAGAAACACTGAAGCTTTCTTT. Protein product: CASTDRNTEAFF.

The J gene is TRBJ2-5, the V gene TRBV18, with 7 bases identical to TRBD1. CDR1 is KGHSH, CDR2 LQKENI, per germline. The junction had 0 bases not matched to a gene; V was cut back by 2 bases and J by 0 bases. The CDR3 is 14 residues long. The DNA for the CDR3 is TGTGCCAGCTCACCAGGGACAGACCAAGAGACCCAGTACTTC. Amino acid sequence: CASSPGTDQETQYF. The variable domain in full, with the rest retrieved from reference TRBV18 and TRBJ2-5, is NAGVMQNPRHLVRRRGQEARLRCSPMKGHSHVYWYRQLPEEGLKFMVYLQKENIIDESGMPKERFSAEFPKEGPSILRIQQVVRGDSAAYFCASSPGTDQETQYFGPGTRLLVL.

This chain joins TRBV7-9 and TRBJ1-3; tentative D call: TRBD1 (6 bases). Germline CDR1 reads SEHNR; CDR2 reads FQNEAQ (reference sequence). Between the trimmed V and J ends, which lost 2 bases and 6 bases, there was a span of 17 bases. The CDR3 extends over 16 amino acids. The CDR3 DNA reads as TGTGCCAGCAGCTTATTTTACAGGGTGAAGGAAAACACCATATATTTT. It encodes CASSLFYRVKENTIYF. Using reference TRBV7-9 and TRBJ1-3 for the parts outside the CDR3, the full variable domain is DTGVSQNPRHKITKRGQNVTFRCDPISEHNRLYWYRQTLGQGPEFLTYFQNEAQLEKSRLLSDRFSAERPKGSFSTLEIQRTEQGDSAMYLCASSLFYRVKENTIYFGEGSWLTVV.

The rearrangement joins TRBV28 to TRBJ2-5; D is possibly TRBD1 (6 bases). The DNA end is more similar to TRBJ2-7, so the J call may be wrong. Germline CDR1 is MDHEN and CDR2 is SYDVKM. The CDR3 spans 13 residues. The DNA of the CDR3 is TGTGCCAGCACCCTCCCAGGGGACGACGAGCAGTACTTC. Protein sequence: CASTLPGDDEQYF.

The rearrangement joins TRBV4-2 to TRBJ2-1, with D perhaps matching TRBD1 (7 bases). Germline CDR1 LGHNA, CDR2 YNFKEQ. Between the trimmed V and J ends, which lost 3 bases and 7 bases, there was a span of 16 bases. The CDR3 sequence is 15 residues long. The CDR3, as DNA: TGTGCCAGCAGCCACGGACAGGCCGGGGGAAATGAGCAGTTCTTC. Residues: CASSHGQAGGNEQFF.

The CDR3: CASSLEGGRSADTQYF. Here the CDR3 DNA reads TGTGCCAGCAGCTTAGAAGGCGGGAGAAGTGCAGATACGCAGTATTTT. The V gene is TRBV7-2, the J gene TRBJ2-3; 7 bases match TRBD2. Trimming took 1 base from V and 4 from J; bases not matched to a gene: 8. CDR3 length: 16 residues. Germline-derived CDR1 and CDR2 are SGHTA and FQGNSA.

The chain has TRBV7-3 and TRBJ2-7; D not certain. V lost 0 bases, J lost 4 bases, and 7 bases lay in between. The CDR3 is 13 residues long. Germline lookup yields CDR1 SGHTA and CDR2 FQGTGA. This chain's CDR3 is CASSLTYGYEQYF. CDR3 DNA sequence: TGTGCCAGCAGCTTAACGTACGGGTACGAGCAGTACTTC.

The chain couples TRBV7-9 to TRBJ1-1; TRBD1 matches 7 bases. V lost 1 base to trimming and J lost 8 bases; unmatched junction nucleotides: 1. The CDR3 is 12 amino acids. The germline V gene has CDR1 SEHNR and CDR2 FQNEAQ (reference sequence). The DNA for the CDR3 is TGTGCCAGCAGCTTAGGGGGACAGGAAGCTTTCTTT. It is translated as CASSLGGQEAFF. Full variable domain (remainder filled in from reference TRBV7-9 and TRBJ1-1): DTGVSQNPRHKITKRGQNVTFRCDPISEHNRLYWYRQTLGQGPEFLTYFQNEAQLEKSRLLSDRFSAERPKGSFSTLEIQRTEQGDSAMYLCASSLGGQEAFFGQGTRLTVV.

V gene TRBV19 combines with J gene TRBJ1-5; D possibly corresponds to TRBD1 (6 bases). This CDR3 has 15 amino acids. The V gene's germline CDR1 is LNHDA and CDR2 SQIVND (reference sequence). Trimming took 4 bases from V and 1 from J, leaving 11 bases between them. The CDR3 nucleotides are TGTGCCAGTAGTAGGGGCAGGGGAAGCAATCAGCCCCAGCATTTT. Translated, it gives CASSRGRGSNQPQHF.

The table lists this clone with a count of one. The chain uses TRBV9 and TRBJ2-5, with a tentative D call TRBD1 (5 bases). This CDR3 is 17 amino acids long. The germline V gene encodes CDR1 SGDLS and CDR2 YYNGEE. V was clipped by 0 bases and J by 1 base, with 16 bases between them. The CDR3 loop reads CASSVGGATALQETQYF. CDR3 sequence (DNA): TGTGCCAGCAGCGTAGGAGGAGCGACAGCCCTCCAAGAGACCCAGTACTTC.

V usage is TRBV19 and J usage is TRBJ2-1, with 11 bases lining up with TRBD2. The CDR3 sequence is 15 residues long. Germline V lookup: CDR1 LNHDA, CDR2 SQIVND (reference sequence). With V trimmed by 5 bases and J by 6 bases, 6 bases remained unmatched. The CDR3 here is CASSPTSGSVNEQFF. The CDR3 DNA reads TGTGCCAGTAGTCCCACTAGCGGGAGTGTCAATGAGCAGTTCTTC.

The DNA for the CDR3 is TGTGCCAGCAGTGATGGACAGTGGGGCACAGATACGCAGTATTTT. Translation: CASSDGQWGTDTQYF. This rearrangement joins TRBV27 to TRBJ2-3; TRBD1 is a possible D gene (6 bases). Trimming stripped 5 bases from V and 1 base from J, with 13 bases between. Germline CDR1 reads MNHEY; CDR2 reads SMNVEV (reference sequence). This CDR3 comprises 15 residues.

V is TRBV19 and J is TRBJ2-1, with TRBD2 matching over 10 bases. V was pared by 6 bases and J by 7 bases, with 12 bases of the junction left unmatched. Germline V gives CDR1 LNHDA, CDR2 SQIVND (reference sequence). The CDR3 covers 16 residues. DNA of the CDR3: TGTGCCAGTAGCCGAAAACCGGGACTAGCGAATAATGAGCAGTTCTTC. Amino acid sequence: CASSRKPGLANNEQFF.